This T cell receptor beta chain appears in the sequencing data of a study of T cell responses to AZD1222 COVID-19 vaccine. Points from the study as a whole: Among the donors, most were white British and more were female, and clonal diversity was possibly underestimated. AZD1222 recipients seropositive at baseline numbered only six or seven.

Germline lookup yields CDR1 MNHEY and CDR2 SVGAGI. The CDR3 runs 12 residues. Trimming stripped 4 bases from V and 5 bases from J, with 9 bases between. Measured with immunoSEQ multiplex PCR; TCRdb has only the in-frame clones, and not every one. The table lists around 160,000 clones, approximately 94% of them singletons. Regarding this clone: Its target is unknown.

The clonotype was recovered from an adult who received the AZD1222 COVID-19 vaccine. The rearrangement joins TRBV6-5 to TRBJ2-7; the D is unclear. The input for sequencing was peripheral blood, taken 28 days after the second AZD1222 dose. CDR3 nucleotide sequence: TGTGCCAGCAGTTCCCTTAATAACGAGCAGTACTTC. Residues: CASSSLNNEQYF.